The 6 T cell receptor beta chains below all came from one sample that was sequenced in a study of T-cell memory formation after mild COVID-19. TCRdb independently ran MiXCR on the 5' RACE reads; one entry per CDR3 protein. The sample shows around 390,000 distinct CDR3 sequences, approximately 16% of them seen only once. Sequencing was carried out using PBMCs or a T cell subset sorted from them (not recorded which). All receptors derive from a man between 18 and 35 years old who had mild COVID-19 (a few samples of this study predate the infection). Cell type and time point are not known.

This clonotype was observed a handful of times. The chain combines TRBV20-1 with TRBJ2-2; TRBD2 matches at 10 bases. The germline V gene has CDR1 DFQATT and CDR2 SNEGSKA (reference sequence). There are 15 residues in the CDR3. V shed 2 bases and J 7 bases; nucleotides not matched to a gene: 7. Written as DNA, the CDR3 is TGCAGTGCTAGATCCCCTAGCGGGGGCGGCGGGGAGCTGTTTTTT. Its translation: CSARSPSGGGGELFF.

This clonotype was picked up a small number of times. In nucleotides, the CDR3 is TGCAGTGCTAGAGGGCAGGGTTTTGACACTGAAGCTTTCTTT. This translates into CSARGQGFDTEAFF. The chain couples TRBV20-1 to TRBJ1-1; D is perhaps TRBD1 (5 bases). Germline-derived CDR1 and CDR2 are DFQATT and SNEGSKA (reference sequence). Between the trimmed V and J ends, which lost 1 base and 3 bases, there was a span of 12 bases. The CDR3 loop spans 14 amino acids.

The CDR3 DNA reads TGCAGTGCTAGAGGGGGTAACAACGACGAGCAGTACTTC. It is translated as CSARGGNNDEQYF. The rearrangement links TRBV20-1 to TRBJ2-7; D gene uncertain. The V gene's germline CDR1 is DFQATT and CDR2 SNEGSKA (reference sequence). This CDR3 spans 13 amino acids. Deletions cut 1 base from V and 5 bases from J, with 12 bases between.

The table lists this clonotype with a few counts. The genes are TRBV28 and TRBJ2-7; D unclear. Trimming removed 8 bases at V and 3 bases at J, with 8 bases between. CDR1 MDHEN and CDR2 SYDVKM come from the germline V gene. The CDR3 totals 11 residues. This CDR3 is CASGKGYEQYV. Written as DNA, the CDR3 is TGTGCCAGCGGCAAGGGCTACGAGCAGTACGTC.

The rearrangement uses TRBV5-1 and TRBJ2-5; D is undetermined. The germline V gene has CDR1 SGHRS and CDR2 YFSETQ. Trimming took off 1 base at V and 4 bases at J, with 8 bases between the two ends. This CDR3 is 13 amino acids long. The DNA of the CDR3 is TGCGCCAGCAGCTTGAGAGAAAGAGAGACCCAGTACTTC. Its protein product is CASSLRERETQYF.

CDR3 in DNA: TGCAGTGCCGCCGGGTCCCTCGAAGACAATGAGCAGTTCTTC. Protein product: CSAAGSLEDNEQFF. The chain combines TRBV20-1 with TRBJ2-1; unclear D gene. The germline gives CDR1 DFQATT, CDR2 SNEGSKA (reference sequence). This CDR3 has 14 residues. Trimming pared 6 bases from V and 5 bases from J, leaving 17 bases between.